The rows below give T cell receptor beta chains drawn from one sample of a study of PD-1 blockade in classical Hodgkin lymphoma. TCRdb keeps only in-frame clones here, not all; method: immunoSEQ multiplex PCR. The sample has approximately 100,000 clones, approximately 90% seen once. Sequencing was performed on peripheral blood mononuclear cells (PBMCs), taken before the second cycle of nivolumab. The source of these receptors is a human donor with classical Hodgkin lymphoma. The CDR3 runs from the conserved cysteine through the conserved F or W. A D gene is named only where the DNA matches it firmly. Some rows have no size entry. The others give once, few or many, or a class for an expanded clone.

NA	TRBJ1-4	NA	TRBV7-7	TGTGCCAGCAGCCCCGGGGGGCTGGGGATGGGAAAACTGTTTTTT	CASSPGGLGMGKLFF
NA	TRBJ1-4	TRBD1	TRBV4-1	TGCGCCAGCAGCCACGTCCCGGGACAGGGGGAAGGGACTAATGAAAAACTGTTTTTT	CASSHVPGQGEGTNEKLFF
NA	TRBJ2-7	NA	TRBV18	TGTGCCAGCTCACCATTTGACTCAACGGGGGCCCAAGTTGCCGAGCAGTACTTC	CASSPFDSTGAQVAEQYF
NA	TRBJ2-2	NA	TRBV5-6	TGTGCCAGCAGCTTGGGAGGGGCCGGGGAGCTGTTTTTT	CASSLGGAGELFF
NA	TRBJ1-6	TRBD1	TRBV30	TGTGCCTGGGACCAGGGGGCTCGGTCACCCCTCCACTTT	CAWDQGARSPLHF
NA	TRBJ2-7	TRBD1	TRBV7-9	TGTGCCAGCAGCTTGGGGACAGGGACGTACTTC	CASSLGTGTYF
NA	TRBJ1-5	NA	TRBV6-5	TGTGCCAGCAGTTACGCGGCAGGTTGGGATCAGCCCCAGCATTTT	CASSYAAGWDQPQHF
NA	TRBJ2-5	NA	TRBV25-1	TGTGCCAGCAGTGAAGAGGCAGAGACCCAGTACTTC	CASSEEAETQYF
NA	TRBJ2-7	TRBD1	TRBV29-1	TGCAGCGTTGAATATGTGAGGACAGGGCCTACCTACGAGCAGTACTTC	CSVEYVRTGPTYEQYF
NA	TRBJ1-3	NA	TRBV5-1	TGCGCCAGCAGCTTGGAGGTCGCCTACTCTGGAAACACCATATATTTT	CASSLEVAYSGNTIYF
NA	TRBJ2-5	NA	TRBV28	TGTGCCAGCAGTTTGGGGGCCACCCAAGAGACCCAGTACTTC	CASSLGATQETQYF
NA	TRBJ1-2	NA	TRBV11-3	TGTGCCAGCAGCCCCAGACCGAACCTTAACTATGGCTACACCTTC	CASSPRPNLNYGYTF
NA	TRBJ2-5	NA	TRBV5-4	TGTGCCAGCAGCTTGAAGGCAGGGGGGAGTGGAAGGGAGACCCAGTACTTC	CASSLKAGGSGRETQYF
NA	TRBJ2-2	TRBD1	TRBV19	TGTGCCAGCTCCCCGGACAGGGGTAGCGGGGAGCTGTTTTTT	CASSPDRGSGELFF
NA	TRBJ1-6	NA	TRBV25-1	TGTGCCAGCAGTTTCTATAATTCACCCCTCCACTTT	CASSFYNSPLHF
NA	TRBJ2-3	TRBD2	TRBV7-2	TGTGCCAGCAGCTTAGGGGTTGCGGCGGGGGGGCAAGATACGCAGTATTTT	CASSLGVAAGGQDTQYF
once	TRBJ1-2	NA	TRBV29-1	TGCAGCGTTGATGTGGCTAACTATGGCTACACCTTC	CSVDVANYGYTF
NA	TRBJ1-1	TRBD1	TRBV7-9	TGTGCCAGCAGCTTAGCAGCAGGGGGTGAAGCTTTCTTT	CASSLAAGGEAFF
NA	TRBJ1-6	TRBD1	TRBV18	TGTGCCAGCTCACCACTAAGACAGGGGGATTGGGGATCACCCCTCCACTTT	CASSPLRQGDWGSPLHF
NA	TRBJ1-1	NA	TRBV7-9	TGTGCCAGCAGCTTCAGTCGGTATGGGAACACTGAAGCTTTCTTT	CASSFSRYGNTEAFF
NA	TRBJ1-4	TRBD1	TRBV28	TGTGCCAGCAGCGAAGGACAGGCCCTCGAAAAACTGTTTTTT	CASSEGQALEKLFF
NA	TRBJ1-2	TRBD1	TRBV5-1	TGCGCCAGCAGCCCTTATTGGACAGGGCGCGATGGCTACACCTTC	CASSPYWTGRDGYTF
NA	TRBJ1-3	NA	TRBV7-9	TGTGCCAGCAGCTTAGGGACGGTTGGAAACACCATATATTTT	CASSLGTVGNTIYF
NA	TRBJ2-6	NA	TRBV5-6	TGTGCCTGCCGGGTCTCGGGCGGGGCCAACGTCCTGACTTTC	CACRVSGGANVLTF
NA	TRBJ1-1	TRBD1	TRBV4-3	TGCGCCAGCAGCCAAGAGGACAGGGGGAAGGCTTTCTTT	CASSQEDRGKAFF
NA	TRBJ2-7	NA	TRBV7-2	TGTGCCAGCAGCTTATCCCGGGGGCGGTACGAGCAGTACTTC	CASSLSRGRYEQYF
NA	TRBJ1-1	NA	TRBV27	TGTGCCAGCAGTGCCGGGACAATATTGAACACTGAAGCTTTCTTT	CASSAGTILNTEAFF
NA	TRBJ2-7	TRBD2	TRBV6-5	TGTGCCAGCAGACAGCGGGGGGCCCGATACGAGCAGTACTTC	CASRQRGARYEQYF
NA	TRBJ2-1	NA	TRBV11-2	TGTGCCAGCAGCTTAGTTTTGACTTCGTGGGGATACAATGAGCAGTTCTTC	CASSLVLTSWGYNEQFF
once	TRBJ1-1	NA	TRBV5-4	TGTGCCAGCAGCTTGGCCGCGTTACCCACTGAAGCTTTCTTT	CASSLAALPTEAFF
NA	TRBJ2-5	NA	TRBV29-1	TGCAGCGTTGTGGACCTACTTAGGGGAGAGACCCAGTACTTC	CSVVDLLRGETQYF
once	TRBJ2-7	NA	TRBV10-1	TGCGCCAGCACAAACGGCGGGGAGCAGTACTTC	CASTNGGEQYF
NA	TRBJ1-5	TRBD1	TRBV27	TGTGCCAGCAGTCCAAACAGGGGGATAAAGGAGCCCCAGCATTTT	CASSPNRGIKEPQHF
NA	TRBJ2-7	NA	TRBV5-6	TGTGCCAGCAGCCGAGGGCTCGGCTCCTACGAGCAGTACTTC	CASSRGLGSYEQYF
NA	TRBJ1-6	NA	TRBV6-5	TGTGCCAGCAGTTACTCGATCACAGGGAATAATTCACCCCTCCACTTT	CASSYSITGNNSPLHF
NA	TRBJ1-4	NA	TRBV27	TGTGCCAGCAGTTTATCAACCGGGAGAGCGCCCGAAAAACTGTTTTTT	CASSLSTGRAPEKLFF
NA	TRBJ2-2	NA	TRBV19	TGTGCCAGTAGTACCGGGACACAGAACACCGGGGAGCTGTTTTTT	CASSTGTQNTGELFF
once	TRBJ1-1	NA	TRBV7-9	TGTGCCAGCAGCTTAGAACACCCTGTGAGGACTGAAGCTTTCTTT	CASSLEHPVRTEAFF
NA	TRBJ1-2	TRBD1	TRBV9	TGTGCCAGCAGCGTAGCGGACAGGGGGGCCGGCTACACCTTC	CASSVADRGAGYTF
NA	TRBJ1-1	NA	TRBV9	TGTGCCAGCAGCGTAGGTCATCGGAACACTGAAGCTTTCTTT	CASSVGHRNTEAFF
NA	TRBJ2-5	NA	TRBV7-7	TGTGCCAGCAGCTTAGGACCCTTCCAAGAGACCCAGTACTTC	CASSLGPFQETQYF
NA	TRBJ2-3	TRBD1	TRBV5-6	TGTGCCACCCAAGAGTCCATACAGGGGCCTCCAGATACGCAGTATTTT	CATQESIQGPPDTQYF